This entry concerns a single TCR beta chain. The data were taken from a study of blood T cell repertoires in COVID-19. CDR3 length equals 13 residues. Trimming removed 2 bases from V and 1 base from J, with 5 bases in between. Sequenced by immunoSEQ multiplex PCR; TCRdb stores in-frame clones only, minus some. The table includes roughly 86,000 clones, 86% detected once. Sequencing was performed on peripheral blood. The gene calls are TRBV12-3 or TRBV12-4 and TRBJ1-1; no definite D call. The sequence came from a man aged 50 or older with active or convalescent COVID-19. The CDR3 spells CASSLTGNTEAFF. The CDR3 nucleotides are TGTGCCAGCAGTTTAACCGGGAACACTGAAGCTTTCTTT.